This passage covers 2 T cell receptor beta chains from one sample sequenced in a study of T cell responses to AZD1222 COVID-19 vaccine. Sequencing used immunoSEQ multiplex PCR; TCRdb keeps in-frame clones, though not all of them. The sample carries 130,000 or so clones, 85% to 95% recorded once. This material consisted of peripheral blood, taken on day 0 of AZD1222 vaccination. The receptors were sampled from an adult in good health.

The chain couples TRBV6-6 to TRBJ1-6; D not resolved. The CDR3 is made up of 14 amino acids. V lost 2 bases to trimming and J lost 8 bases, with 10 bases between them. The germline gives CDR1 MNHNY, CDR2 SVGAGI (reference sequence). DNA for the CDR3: TGTGCCAGCAGTTACAGTAGGTCAGATTCACCCCTCCACTTT. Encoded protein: CASSYSRSDSPLHF.

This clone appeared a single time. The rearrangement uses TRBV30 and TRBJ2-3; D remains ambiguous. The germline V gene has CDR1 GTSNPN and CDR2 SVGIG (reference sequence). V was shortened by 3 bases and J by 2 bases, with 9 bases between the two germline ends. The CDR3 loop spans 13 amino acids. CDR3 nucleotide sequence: TGTGCCTGGAGCGGACCATACACAGATACGCAGTATTTT. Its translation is CAWSGPYTDTQYF.